The 18 T cell receptor beta chains listed next were all sequenced from one sample in a study of tumor-infiltrating lymphocytes in primary liver carcinoma. Reverse transcription of roughly 480 ng total RNA with a constant-region primer produced TCR beta cDNA. ARM-PCR was slightly modified, and three nested multiplex PCR rounds with it gave rise to the TCR beta libraries. With TRBV1-TRBV30 forward primers and a C-beta reverse primer, the first two PCR rounds were run for around 10 cycles each. From the multiplex PCR reads, TCRdb called clonotypes with MiXCR, one entry per CDR3 protein. The top ten hold 15% to 20% of the sample, which has more than 75,000 distinct CDR3 sequences, 60% to 75% seen once. From unsorted bulk tissue weighing roughly 17-31 mg, DNA and RNA were co-extracted. The sequenced sample was liver tumor tissue from sampling region 1. Indicated subset: tumor region T1, superior pole. The receptor source for this set is a man aged 40-49 years with primary liver carcinoma and hepatitis B virus infection.

At least ten counts were recorded for this clonotype. The V gene is TRBV6-6, the J gene TRBJ2-5; D remains ambiguous. The CDR3 loop spans 12 amino acids. Germline CDR1 and CDR2: MNHNY and SVGAGI (reference sequence). The V end was cut by 5 bases, the J end by 0 bases, with 4 bases between. CDR3 DNA: TGTGCCAGCAGTCTGAACCAAGAGACCCAGTACTTC. Its translation: CASSLNQETQYF.

This chain uses TRBV12-3 or TRBV12-4 with TRBJ1-1; the D gene is possibly TRBD1 (6 bases). This CDR3 spans 15 amino acids. The V end lost 5 bases, the J end lost 8 bases, and 21 bases lay between the germline ends. The CDR3 spells CASSKADSLNIEAFF. The CDR3 region has the DNA TGTGCCAGCAGTAAGGCGGACAGTCTTAACATCGAAGCTTTCTTT.

The V and J genes are TRBV18 and TRBJ2-2, with 11 positions matching TRBD2. Losses at the gene ends were 3 bases for V and 7 bases for J; bases not matched to a gene: 7. The length of the CDR3 is 16 residues. Germline CDR1 and CDR2: KGHSH and LQKENI. The CDR3 is CASSPELAGVNGELFF. The CDR3 region has the DNA TGTGCCAGCTCACCTGAACTAGCGGGAGTAAACGGGGAGCTGTTTTTT.

As to this clonotype: The conserved final phenylalanine or tryptophan is absent from the CDR3, which likely points to a read error. The chain carries TRBV12-3 or TRBV12-4 and TRBJ2-1; D not resolved. The CDR3 is made up of 12 amino acids. As DNA, the CDR3 is TGTGCCAGCAGTCTGGGCTACAATAAGCAGTTCTTA. This gives the protein CASSLGYNKQFL.

As for this clonotype: Its ends do not fully match the called genes, so a read error is possible. This chain uses TRBV6-6 with TRBJ2-6; TRBD2 might be the D (6 bases). Germline V CDR1 and CDR2: MNHNY, SVGAGI (reference sequence). The CDR3 is made up of 16 amino acids. The CDR3 region is CASIDAGSSGANVMTF. DNA for the CDR3: TGTGCCAGCATCGACGCCGGGAGCTCTGGGGCCAACGTCATGACTTTC.

By sample share, this clonotype is medium-sized. The chain combines TRBV29-1 with TRBJ2-3; unclear D gene. The CDR3 length is 12 residues. Trimming took off 5 bases at V and 0 bases at J, with 6 bases between the two ends. CDR1 and CDR2 from the germline V gene are SQVTM and ANQGSEA. The CDR3 here is CSVTASTDTQYF. The CDR3 DNA reads TGCAGCGTTACGGCTAGCACAGATACGCAGTATTTT.

Concerning this clonotype itself: Its ends do not fully match the called genes, so a read error is possible. The rearrangement joins TRBV5-1 to TRBJ2-7, with 7 bases fitting TRBD2. Germline V gene data show CDR1 as SGHRS and CDR2 as YFSETQ. This CDR3 spans 16 amino acids. CDR3 in amino acids: CARSLEAGGSSYEQYF. The CDR3 nucleotides read TGTGCCAGGAGCTTGGAAGCCGGGGGGAGCTCCTACGAGCAGTACTTC.

This clonotype is classed as medium-sized. The chain carries TRBV14 and TRBJ1-6; D perhaps matches TRBD1 (5 bases). Germline CDR1 SGHDN, CDR2 FVKESK. Trimming removed 3 bases from V and 6 bases from J, with 9 bases in between. There are 14 residues in the CDR3. The CDR3 here is CASSQWGGNSPLHF. The CDR3, as DNA: TGTGCCAGCAGCCAGTGGGGGGGTAATTCACCCCTCCACTTT.

This clonotype has a single count. Compared with germline, one end of the junction differs, possibly owing to a read error. This chain links TRBV10-3 with TRBJ2-5; 8 positions match TRBD2. This CDR3 contains 14 residues. The germline CDR1 and CDR2 sequences are ENHRY and SYGVKD. The CDR3 is CAIASGGGEETQYF. The CDR3 DNA reads as TGTGCCATTGCCAGCGGGGGCGGAGAAGAGACGCAGTACTTC.

On this clonotype itself: The germline gene is not matched at one end of the junction; a read error may be the cause. The rearrangement uses TRBV10-2 and TRBJ2-1; 11 bases agree with TRBD2. Germline-derived CDR1 and CDR2 are WSHSY and SAAADI. The CDR3 length is 15 residues. Written as DNA, the CDR3 is TGTGCCAGCAGTCCTAAACTAGCGGGGGACAATGAGCAGTTCTTC. Its translation is CASSPKLAGDNEQFF.

With respect to this clonotype: Just one base apart from a much larger clone, this may be a read error. CDR3 DNA: TGTGCCAGCAGCGGACTTGCCGGGACTAGCGGGAGATGGTCCGGGGAGCTGTTTTTT. Translated: CASSGLAGTSGRWSGELFF. The chain recombines TRBV5-5 with TRBJ2-2, with 14 bases that match TRBD2. Per the germline V gene, CDR1 is SGHKS and CDR2 is YYEKEE (reference sequence). J lost 6 bases, V lost 4 bases, and 14 bases had no gene match. This CDR3 is 19 amino acids long.

This clonotype was picked up one time. As the CDR3 is not closed by the conserved phenylalanine or tryptophan, this likely results from a read error. The chain links TRBV11-2 to TRBJ2-2, with 11 positions matching TRBD2. The CDR3 is made up of 17 amino acids. V gave up 5 bases and J gave up 7 bases; unmatched junction bases: 12. The germline CDR1 and CDR2 sequences are SGHAT and FQNNGV. The CDR3 DNA is TGTGCCAGCAGCGCGGGACTAGCGGTCTCCTCGGTCGGGGAGCTGTTTTCT. This encodes CASSAGLAVSSVGELFS.

The table lists this clonotype with a count of one. The chain links TRBV11-2 to TRBJ2-1; possible D gene TRBD2, 6 bases. The CDR3 runs 14 residues. Germline loops: CDR1 SGHAT, CDR2 FQNNGV. The ends were cut back, 5 bases at V and 6 bases at J, with 14 bases in the middle. Here the CDR3 reads CASSAAGSSNEQFF. The CDR3 nucleotides are TGTGCCAGCAGCGCGGCGGGAAGTTCCAATGAGCAGTTCTTC.

About this clonotype itself: Because the CDR3's place on the DNA is in doubt, the DNA is left out and the CDR3 is given as listed by TCRdb. The chain recombines TRBV11-2 with TRBJ2-2; TRBD2, as called in the table, went unchecked against the DNA. Ends included, the CDR3 has 24 residues. The V gene's germline CDR1 is SGHAT and CDR2 FQNNGV. The CDR3 is CASSIYLCSVLAGGPPAYTGELFF.

With respect to this clonotype: At one end, the junction sequence differs from germline, possibly due to a read error. CDR3 nucleotides: TGTAGCGTTGTTAAGGTCTCTGGAAACACCATATATTTT. Amino acid sequence: CSVVKVSGNTIYF. The V and J genes are TRBV29-1 and TRBJ1-3, with D uncertain. Germline CDR1 is SQVTM and CDR2 is ANQGSEA. The CDR3 totals 13 residues.

On this clonotype: Given a much more abundant clone one base away, this may be a read error. J is TRBJ2-5 and V is TRBV7-9; no clear D gene. The CDR3 is 13 residues long. The germline V gene has CDR1 SEHNR and CDR2 FQNEAQ (reference sequence). The CDR3 sequence is CTSSLSTGETQYF. CDR3 nucleotides: TGTACCAGCAGCTTAAGTACCGGGGAGACCCAGTACTTC.

This clonotype appeared a few times. A much larger clone differs by one base, so this may be a read error. This chain links TRBV5-4 with TRBJ2-5; TRBD1 aligns across 7 bases. Unmatched junction bases numbered 10, after V lost 4 bases and J lost 7 bases. The CDR3 has 14 amino acids. Germline loops: CDR1 SGHNT, CDR2 YYREEE (reference sequence). The CDR3 reads CASSRTGEGGTQYF. The CDR3, as DNA: TGTGCCAGCAGCCGAACAGGGGAAGGGGGGACCCAGTACTTC.

The V gene is TRBV12-3 or TRBV12-4, the J gene TRBJ2-1; no clear D gene. Trimming removed 7 bases from V and 4 bases from J, with 14 bases in between. This CDR3 region has 14 residues. Here the CDR3 reads CASNFSSLYNEQFF. CDR3 DNA sequence: TGTGCCAGCAATTTCAGCTCACTATACAATGAGCAGTTCTTC.